This T cell receptor (beta chain) was identified during a study of cytomegalovirus exposure and HLA in healthy donors. Study outcomes and limitations: An analysis done earlier found most TCR beta V segments productive about 87% or about 30% of the time. Researchers reported in a later analysis that a missense DCLRE1C variant was tied to TCR beta V- and J-gene trimming. Cytomegalovirus association was listed for around 170 TCR beta chains.

This CDR3 comprises 16 residues. The junction had 7 bases not matched to a gene; V was cut back by 3 bases and J by 4 bases. Germline V gene data show CDR1 as LNHDA and CDR2 as SQIVND (reference sequence). 60 Vbeta and 13 Jbeta primers were used in PCR. The method was immunoSEQ multiplex PCR; TCRdb's version includes in-frame clones alone and lacks a portion of them. The top ten clones hold less than 5% of a sample with approximately 150,000 clones, about 75% of them seen once. As to this clone: Its antigen is as yet unknown.

The origin of this receptor is a male donor in good health and CMV-seronegative. This chain uses TRBV19 with TRBJ2-1; TRBD2 matches 9 bases. The sequencing input was PBMCs. This chain's CDR3 is CASSITSSGAYNEQFF. For the CDR3, the DNA is TGTGCCAGTAGTATCACTTCTAGCGGGGCATACAATGAGCAGTTCTTC. Complete variable domain (other parts from reference TRBV19 and TRBJ2-1): DGGITQSPKYLFRKEGQNVTLSCEQNLNHDAMYWYRQDPGQGLRLIYYSQIVNDFQKGDIAEGYSVSREKKESFPLTVTSAQKNPTAFYLCASSITSSGAYNEQFFGPGTRLTVL.